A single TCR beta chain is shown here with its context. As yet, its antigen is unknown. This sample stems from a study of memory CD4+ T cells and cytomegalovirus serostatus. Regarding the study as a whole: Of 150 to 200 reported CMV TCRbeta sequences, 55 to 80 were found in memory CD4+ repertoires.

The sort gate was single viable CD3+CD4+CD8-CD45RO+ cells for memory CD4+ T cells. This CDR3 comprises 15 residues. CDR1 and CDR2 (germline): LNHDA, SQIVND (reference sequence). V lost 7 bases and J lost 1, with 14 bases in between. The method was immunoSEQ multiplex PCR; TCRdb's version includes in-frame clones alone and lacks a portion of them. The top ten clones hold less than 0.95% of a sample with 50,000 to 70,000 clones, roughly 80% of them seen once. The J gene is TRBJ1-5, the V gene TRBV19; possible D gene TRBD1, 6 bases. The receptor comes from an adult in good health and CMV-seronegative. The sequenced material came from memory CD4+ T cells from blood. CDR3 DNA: TGTGCCAGTACCCGGGGCGGGGGCAGCAATCAGCCCCAGCATTTT. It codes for CASTRGGGSNQPQHF.